This TCR beta chain was sequenced for a study of tumor-infiltrating lymphocytes in primary liver carcinoma. Study as a whole: Men and women, 30 to 69 years of age, made up the patients. General study results and limits: Lower overlap was observed for tumor-adjacent and tumor-blood pairs relative to tumor region pairs.

In regard to this clonotype: As yet, its antigen is unknown.

The researchers produced TCR beta cDNA from 450 to 600 ng total RNA with a constant-region primer. Modified slightly, ARM-PCR produced TCR beta libraries over three nested multiplex PCR rounds. The two initial PCR rounds, roughly 9 cycles each, used TRBV1-TRBV30 forward and C-beta reverse primers. TCRdb redid the calling of the multiplex PCR reads with MiXCR, one entry per CDR3 protein. The sample has roughly 120,000 distinct CDR3 sequences, around two thirds seen once. Scientists recovered RNA and DNA together from roughly 21-30 mg of unsorted bulk tissue. Without exception, tumor samples held over 75% viable tumor cells. The ends were cut back, 7 bases at V and 7 bases at J, with 14 bases in the middle. Germline V lookup: CDR1 LNHDA, CDR2 SQIVND (reference sequence). The CDR3 loop spans 13 amino acids.

The specimen sequenced was liver tumor tissue from sampling region 1. Subset denoted: tumor region T1, superior pole. The TCR originated in a woman aged 55-70 years with primary liver carcinoma and hepatitis B virus infection. The chain recombines TRBV19 with TRBJ1-5; D is unresolved. CDR3 in DNA: TGTGCCAGTAATGTCGGTGGGCACCAGCCCCAGCATTTT. This sequence encodes CASNVGGHQPQHF.